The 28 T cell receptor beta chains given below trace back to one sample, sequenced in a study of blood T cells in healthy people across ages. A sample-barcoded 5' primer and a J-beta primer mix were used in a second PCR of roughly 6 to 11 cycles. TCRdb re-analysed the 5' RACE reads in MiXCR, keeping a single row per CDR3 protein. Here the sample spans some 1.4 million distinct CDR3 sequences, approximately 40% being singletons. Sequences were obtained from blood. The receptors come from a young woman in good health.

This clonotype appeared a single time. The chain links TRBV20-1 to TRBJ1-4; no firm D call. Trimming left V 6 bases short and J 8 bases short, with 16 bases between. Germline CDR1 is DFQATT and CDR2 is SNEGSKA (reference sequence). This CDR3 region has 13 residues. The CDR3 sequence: CSANGGSREKLFF. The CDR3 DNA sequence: TGCAGTGCAAACGGAGGGTCTCGGGAAAAACTGTTTTTT.

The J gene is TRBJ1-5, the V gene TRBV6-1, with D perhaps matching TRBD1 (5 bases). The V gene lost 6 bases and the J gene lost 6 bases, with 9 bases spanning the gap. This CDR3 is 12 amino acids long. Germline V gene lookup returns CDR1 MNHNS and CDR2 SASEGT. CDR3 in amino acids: CASRDGGQPQHF. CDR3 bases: TGTGCCAGCAGGGACGGGGGTCAGCCCCAGCATTTT.

CDR3 protein: CASGLALGPAYYGYTF. Written as DNA, the CDR3 is TGTGCTAGTGGTTTGGCCTTGGGGCCTGCTTACTATGGCTACACCTTC. The rearrangement links TRBV12-5 to TRBJ1-2, with D possibly TRBD1 on 5 matching bases. Trimming cost V 1 base and J 3 bases, with 15 bases left between them. The CDR3 contains 16 residues. Germline CDR1 and CDR2: LGHNT and FRNRAP.

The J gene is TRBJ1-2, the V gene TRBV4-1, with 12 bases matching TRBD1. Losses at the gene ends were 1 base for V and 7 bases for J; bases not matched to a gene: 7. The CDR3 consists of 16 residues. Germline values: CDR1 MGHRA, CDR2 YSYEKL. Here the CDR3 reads CASSQGGWDRGLGYTF. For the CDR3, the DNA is TGCGCCAGCAGCCAAGGGGGTTGGGACAGGGGGCTTGGCTACACCTTC.

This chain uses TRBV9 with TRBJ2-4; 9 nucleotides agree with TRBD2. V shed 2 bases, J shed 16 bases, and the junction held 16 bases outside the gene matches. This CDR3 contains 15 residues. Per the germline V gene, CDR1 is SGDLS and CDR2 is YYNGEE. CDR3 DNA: TGTGCCAGCAGCGTGACTAGCGGAGGGGACTACGAGCAATACTTC. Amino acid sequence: CASSVTSGGDYEQYF.

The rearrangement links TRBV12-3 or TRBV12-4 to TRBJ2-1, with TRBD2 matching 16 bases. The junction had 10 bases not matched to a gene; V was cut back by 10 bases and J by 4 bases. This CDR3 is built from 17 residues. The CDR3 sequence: CATSGLAGGYGYNEQFF. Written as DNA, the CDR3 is TGTGCCACATCGGGACTAGCGGGAGGGTATGGTTACAATGAGCAGTTCTTC.

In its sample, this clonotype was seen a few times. The CDR3 region has the DNA TGTGCCAGCAGCCAAGAGAAGGGACTAGTCCACATTCAGTACTTC. Protein: CASSQEKGLVHIQYF. The gene calls are TRBV3-1 and TRBJ2-5; 8 bases are a match to TRBD2. The J call is doubtful: the DNA matches TRBJ2-4 better. This CDR3 has 15 residues. CDR1 and CDR2 from the germline V gene are LGHDT and YNNKEL (reference sequence).

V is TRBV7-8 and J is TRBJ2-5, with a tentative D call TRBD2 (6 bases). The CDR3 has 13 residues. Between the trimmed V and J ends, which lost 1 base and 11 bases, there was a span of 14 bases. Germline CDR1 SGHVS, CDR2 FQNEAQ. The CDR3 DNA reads TGTGCCAGCAGCTTAGTCTGGGGCCGGGAGCAGTACTTC. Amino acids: CASSLVWGREQYF.

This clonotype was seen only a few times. CDR3 DNA sequence: TGTGCCAGCACCTCACCCCTTAGCGGGAGGGGTACTGAGCAGTTCTTC. This codes for CASTSPLSGRGTEQFF. This chain connects TRBV27 to TRBJ2-1, with 11 bases that match TRBD2. This CDR3 contains 16 residues. In germline, CDR1 is MNHEY, CDR2 SMNVEV (reference sequence). Losses at the gene ends were 7 bases for V and 9 bases for J; bases not matched to a gene: 14.

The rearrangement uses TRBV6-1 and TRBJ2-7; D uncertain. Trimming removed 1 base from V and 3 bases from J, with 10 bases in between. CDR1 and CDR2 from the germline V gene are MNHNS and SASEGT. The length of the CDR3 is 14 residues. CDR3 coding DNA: TGTGCCAGCAGTGAAGTGTGGTCGGACTACGAGCAGTACTTC. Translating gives CASSEVWSDYEQYF.

CDR3 nucleotides: TGTGCCATCAGTGAGAAGTTCGGGACTAGCGGCACTAGCACAGATACGCAGTATTTT. Protein sequence: CAISEKFGTSGTSTDTQYF. The chain combines TRBV10-3 with TRBJ2-3; 11 bases align to TRBD2. The CDR3 is 19 amino acids. Trimming at V came to 2 bases and at J to 0 bases, leaving 10 bases not matched to a gene. Germline lookup yields CDR1 ENHRY and CDR2 SYGVKD.

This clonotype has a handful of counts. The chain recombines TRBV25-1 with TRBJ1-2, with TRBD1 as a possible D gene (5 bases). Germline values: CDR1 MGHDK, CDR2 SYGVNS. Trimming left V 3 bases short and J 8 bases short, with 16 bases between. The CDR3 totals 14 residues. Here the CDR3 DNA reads TGTGCCAGCAGTGAGGGGCCCCCATCGGTAGGCTACACCTTC. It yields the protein CASSEGPPSVGYTF.

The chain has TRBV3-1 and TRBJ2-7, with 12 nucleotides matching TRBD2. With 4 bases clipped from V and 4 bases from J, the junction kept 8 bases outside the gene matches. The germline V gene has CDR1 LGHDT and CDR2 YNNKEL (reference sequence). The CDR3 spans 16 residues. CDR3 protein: CASSRRLAGAIYEQYF. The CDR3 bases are TGTGCCAGCAGCCGTAGACTAGCGGGAGCGATATACGAGCAGTACTTC.

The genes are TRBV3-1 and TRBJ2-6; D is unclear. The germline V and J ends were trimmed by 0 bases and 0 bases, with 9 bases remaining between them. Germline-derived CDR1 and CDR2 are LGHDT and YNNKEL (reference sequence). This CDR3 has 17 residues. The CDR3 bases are TGTGCCAGCAGCCAAGATGGTTTCAGCTCTGGGGCCAACGTCCTGACTTTC. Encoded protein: CASSQDGFSSGANVLTF.

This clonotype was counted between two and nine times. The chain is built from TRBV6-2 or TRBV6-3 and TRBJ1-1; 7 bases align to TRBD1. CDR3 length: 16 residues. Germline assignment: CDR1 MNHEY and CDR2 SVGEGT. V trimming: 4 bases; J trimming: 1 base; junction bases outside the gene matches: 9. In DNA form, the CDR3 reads TGTGCCAGCAGTTCGTTAGTGGCAGGGGGGAACACTGAAGCTTTCTTT. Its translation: CASSSLVAGGNTEAFF.

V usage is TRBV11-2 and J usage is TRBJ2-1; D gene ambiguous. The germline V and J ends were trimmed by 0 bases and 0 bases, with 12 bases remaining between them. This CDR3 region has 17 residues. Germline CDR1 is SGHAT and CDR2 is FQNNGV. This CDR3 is CASSLDRAKSSYNEQFF. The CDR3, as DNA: TGTGCCAGCAGCTTAGATCGGGCCAAAAGCTCCTACAATGAGCAGTTCTTC. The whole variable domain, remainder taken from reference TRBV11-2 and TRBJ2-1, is EAGVAQSPRYKIIEKRQSVAFWCNPISGHATLYWYQQILGQGPKLLIQFQNNGVVDDSQLPKDRFSAERLKGVDSTLKIQPAKLEDSAVYLCASSLDRAKSSYNEQFFGPGTRLTVL.

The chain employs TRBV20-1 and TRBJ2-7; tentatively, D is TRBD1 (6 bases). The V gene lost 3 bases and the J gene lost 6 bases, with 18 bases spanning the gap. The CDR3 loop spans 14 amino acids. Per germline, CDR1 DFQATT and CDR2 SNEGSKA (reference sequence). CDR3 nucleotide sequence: TGCAGTGCTAGGGCCCTTACAGGGAGTGGCGAGCAGTACTTC. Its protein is CSARALTGSGEQYF.

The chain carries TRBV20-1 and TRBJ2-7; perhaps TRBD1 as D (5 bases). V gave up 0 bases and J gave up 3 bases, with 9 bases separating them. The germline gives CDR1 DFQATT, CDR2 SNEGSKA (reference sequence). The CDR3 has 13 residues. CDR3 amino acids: CSARDQGYYEQYF. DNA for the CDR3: TGCAGTGCTAGAGACCAGGGCTACTACGAGCAGTACTTC.

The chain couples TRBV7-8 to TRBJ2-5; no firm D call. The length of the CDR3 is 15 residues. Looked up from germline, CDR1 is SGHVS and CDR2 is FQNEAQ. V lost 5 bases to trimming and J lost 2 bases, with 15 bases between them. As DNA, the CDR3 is TGTGCCAGCAGCCTGCTTAGTAGGCTTCAAGAGACCCAGTACTTC. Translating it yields CASSLLSRLQETQYF.

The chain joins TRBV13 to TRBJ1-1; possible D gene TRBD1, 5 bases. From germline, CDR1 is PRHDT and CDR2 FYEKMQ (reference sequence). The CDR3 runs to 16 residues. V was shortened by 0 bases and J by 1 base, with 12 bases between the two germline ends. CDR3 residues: CASSLGPDSGNTEAFF. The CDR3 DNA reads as TGTGCCAGCAGCTTAGGCCCAGACAGTGGGAACACTGAAGCTTTCTTT.

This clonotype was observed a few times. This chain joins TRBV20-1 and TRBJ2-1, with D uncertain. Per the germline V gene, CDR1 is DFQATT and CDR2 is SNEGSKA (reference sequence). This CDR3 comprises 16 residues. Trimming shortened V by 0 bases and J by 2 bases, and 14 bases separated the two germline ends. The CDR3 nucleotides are TGCAGTGCTAGAGATCAGACTCCCAAAGCCTACAATGAGCAGTTCTTC. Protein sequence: CSARDQTPKAYNEQFF.

The CDR3 protein is CASSLDPETGVYEQYF. The CDR3 DNA follows: TGTGCCAGCAGCTTGGACCCCGAGACAGGGGTCTACGAGCAGTACTTC. The rearrangement joins TRBV7-2 to TRBJ2-7; 8 bases align to TRBD1. Trimming took 3 bases from V and 3 from J; bases not matched to a gene: 10. The germline gives CDR1 SGHTA, CDR2 FQGNSA. This CDR3 is built from 16 residues.

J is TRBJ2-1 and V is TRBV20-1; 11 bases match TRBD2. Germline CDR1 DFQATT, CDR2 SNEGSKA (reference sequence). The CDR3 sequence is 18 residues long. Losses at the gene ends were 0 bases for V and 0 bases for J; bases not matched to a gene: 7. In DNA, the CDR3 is TGCAGTGCTAGAGATTTTAGCGGGGGGGTAAGCTCCTACAATGAGCAGTTCTTC. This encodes CSARDFSGGVSSYNEQFF.

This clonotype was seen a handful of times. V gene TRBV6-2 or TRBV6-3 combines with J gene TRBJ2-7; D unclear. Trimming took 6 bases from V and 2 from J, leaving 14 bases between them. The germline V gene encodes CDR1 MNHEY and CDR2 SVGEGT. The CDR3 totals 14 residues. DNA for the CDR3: TGTGCCAGCAGCTACAAGATTGGCCCCTACGAGCAGTACTTC. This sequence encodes CASSYKIGPYEQYF.

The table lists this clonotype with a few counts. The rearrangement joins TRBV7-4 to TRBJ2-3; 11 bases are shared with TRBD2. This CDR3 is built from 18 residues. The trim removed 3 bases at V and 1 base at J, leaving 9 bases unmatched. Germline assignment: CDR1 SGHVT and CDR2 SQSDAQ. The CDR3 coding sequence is TGTGCCAGCAGCTTGCGGTTACTAGCGGGGGCTGGCACAGATACGCAGTATTTT. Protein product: CASSLRLLAGAGTDTQYF. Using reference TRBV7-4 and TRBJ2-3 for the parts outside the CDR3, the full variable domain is GAGVSQSPRYKVAKRGRDVALRCDSISGHVTLYWYRQTLGQGSEVLTYSQSDAQRDKSGRPSGRFSAERPERSVSTLKIQRTEQGDSAVYLCASSLRLLAGAGTDTQYFGPGTRLTVL.

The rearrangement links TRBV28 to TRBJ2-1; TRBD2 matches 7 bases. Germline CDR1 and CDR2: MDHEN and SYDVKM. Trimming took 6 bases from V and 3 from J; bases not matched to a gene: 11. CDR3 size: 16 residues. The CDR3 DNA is TGTGCCAGCAGCCCCTCGGGAGCGGGGCACTACAATGAGCAGTTCTTC. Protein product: CASSPSGAGHYNEQFF.

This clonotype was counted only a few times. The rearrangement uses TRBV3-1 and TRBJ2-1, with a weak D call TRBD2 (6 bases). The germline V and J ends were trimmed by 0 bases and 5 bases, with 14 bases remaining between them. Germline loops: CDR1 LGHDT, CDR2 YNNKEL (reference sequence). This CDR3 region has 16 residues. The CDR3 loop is CASSQESNGGNNEQFF. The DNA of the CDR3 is TGTGCCAGCAGCCAAGAAAGCAACGGGGGTAACAATGAGCAGTTCTTC.

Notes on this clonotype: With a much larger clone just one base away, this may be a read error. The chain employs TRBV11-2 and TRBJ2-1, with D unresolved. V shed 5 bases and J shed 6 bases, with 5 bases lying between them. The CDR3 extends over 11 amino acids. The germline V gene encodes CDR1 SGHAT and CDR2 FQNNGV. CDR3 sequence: CASSHRNEQFF. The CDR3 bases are TGTGCCAGCAGCCACCGCAATGAGCAGTTCTTC.